The present T cell receptor (beta chain) was sequenced within a study of Graves' ophthalmopathy and Graves' hyperthyroidism. Regarding the study as a whole: In blood, most expanded thyroid clonotypes above 0.001 frequency were also detected.

None of the included patients had other autoimmune diseases, uncontrolled infections, pregnancy or lactation, as these led to exclusion. Clinicians made diagnoses from clinical symptoms, serum thyroxine, TRAb, thyroid ultrasound and orbital computed tomography. As concerns this clonotype: Its antigen is unidentified.

The CDR3 is made up of 13 amino acids. V trimming: 6 bases; J trimming: 7 bases; junction bases outside the gene matches: 3. The V gene's germline CDR1 is SNHLY and CDR2 FYNNEI. RNA transcripts were the template, and TCR beta CDR3 regions were amplified from them. Second-round multiplex PCR came after first-round RT-PCR with HTBI primers. Via MiXCR, TCRdb re-called the multiplex PCR reads, giving one row per CDR3 protein. The sample lists some 1.1 million distinct CDR3 sequences, approximately 35% occurring once. Source material: peripheral blood or thyroid tissue (not recorded which). The source of this sequence is an adult man with Graves' hyperthyroidism. V gene TRBV2 combines with J gene TRBJ2-7, with 13 bases lining up with TRBD2. The CDR3 protein is CASRETSGGEQYF. The CDR3 DNA follows: TGTGCCAGCAGGGAGACTAGCGGGGGGGAGCAGTACTTC.